Ten or more counts support the clone carrying this T cell receptor beta chain. Its matching antigen is unknown. This record comes from a study of T cell repertoires in cytomegalovirus infection. Overall study context: An indication of both CMV infection and matching HLA type came from public TCR beta signatures.

The germline V gene encodes CDR1 SGHTA and CDR2 FQGNSA. The length of the CDR3 is 15 residues. Trimming removed 4 bases from V and 2 bases from J; junction bases left unmatched: 5. Points from the study as a whole: CMV carriers having the relevant HLA were flagged by cumulative public TCR beta family frequency. Dominating the ex vivo response were TCR beta clonotypes that were CMV-specific and HLA-C-restricted.

In TCRdb, the reads were re-called with MiXCR into one record per CDR3 protein. The table has about 320,000 distinct CDR3 sequences, more than 8% seen once. Input material: PBMCs. The clonotype comes from a human donor in good health (CMV status not recorded). Some clones in this sample may be carry-over from other donors' samples. V gene TRBV7-2 combines with J gene TRBJ2-1; TRBD2 agrees at 7 bases. The CDR3 sequence is CASSSSGVTYNEQFF. DNA for the CDR3: TGTGCCAGCAGCTCCAGCGGGGTGACCTACAATGAGCAGTTCTTC.